The rows below give T cell receptor beta chains drawn from one sample of a study of cytomegalovirus exposure and HLA in healthy donors. Data came from immunoSEQ multiplex PCR; TCRdb stores just in-frame clones and leaves some out. The top ten hold 2.5% to 3% of the sample, which has roughly 120,000 clones, 80% seen once. The sample taken for sequencing was PBMCs. These receptor sequences come from a man aged 25 to 40 in good health and CMV-seronegative. The CDR3 runs from the conserved cysteine through the conserved F or W. Fields, in order: J gene, D gene, clone size, V gene, CDR3 DNA, CDR3 protein. A D gene is named only where the DNA matches it firmly. A clone size is listed for some rows: how often the clone was seen (once, few, many), or a class if it is expanded.

j_gene: TRBJ2-3; d_gene: TRBD2; abundance: .; v_gene: TRBV5-4; CDR3nt: TGTGCCAGCAGCTCCGGACTAGCGGGGATCAGTTGGGCAGATACGCAGTATTTT; CDR3aa: CASSSGLAGISWADTQYF
j_gene: TRBJ2-3; d_gene: .; abundance: .; v_gene: TRBV7-9; CDR3nt: TGTTCCAGCCCGTTGGCCCTCAGCACAGATACGCAGTATTTT; CDR3aa: CSSPLALSTDTQYF
j_gene: TRBJ1-1; d_gene: TRBD1; abundance: .; v_gene: TRBV5-1; CDR3nt: TGCGCCAGCAGCTTGGATGGACAGGGGGACACTGAAGCTTTCTTT; CDR3aa: CASSLDGQGDTEAFF
j_gene: TRBJ2-7; d_gene: .; abundance: .; v_gene: TRBV28; CDR3nt: TGTGCCAGCAGTTTATATCGGGGAACCTACGAGCAGTACTTC; CDR3aa: CASSLYRGTYEQYF
j_gene: TRBJ1-1; d_gene: .; abundance: once; v_gene: TRBV7-9; CDR3nt: TGTTCCAGCAGCCAACAGGTGCATGAAGCTTTCTTT; CDR3aa: CSSSQQVHEAFF
j_gene: TRBJ2-2; d_gene: TRBD2; abundance: .; v_gene: TRBV19; CDR3nt: TGTGCCAGTAGATACCTAGCGGGAGTCACCGGGGAGCTGTTTTTT; CDR3aa: CASRYLAGVTGELFF
j_gene: TRBJ2-7; d_gene: TRBD2; abundance: .; v_gene: TRBV4-3; CDR3nt: TGCGCCAGCAGCTTCCAGGCTAGCGGGAGTAATCTCGAGCAGTACTTC; CDR3aa: CASSFQASGSNLEQYF
j_gene: TRBJ2-7; d_gene: .; abundance: .; v_gene: TRBV27; CDR3nt: TGTGCCAGCAGTTTTTTTGGAGGGGGCGGGTACGAGCAGTACTTC; CDR3aa: CASSFFGGGGYEQYF
j_gene: TRBJ2-1; d_gene: TRBD2; abundance: .; v_gene: TRBV19; CDR3nt: TGTGCCACCCGAGAGACTAGCGGGGGCAGCTACAATGAGCAGTTCTTC; CDR3aa: CATRETSGGSYNEQFF
j_gene: TRBJ2-2; d_gene: TRBD2; abundance: few; v_gene: TRBV11-2; CDR3nt: TGTGCCAGCAGCTTAGAGCGGGAGGTTATACCCGGGGAGCTGTTTTTT; CDR3aa: CASSLEREVIPGELFF
j_gene: TRBJ2-1; d_gene: TRBD2; abundance: .; v_gene: TRBV28; CDR3nt: TGTGCCAGCAGTTTGCGGCGGGAGTTCAGAAATGAGCAGTTCTTC; CDR3aa: CASSLRREFRNEQFF
j_gene: TRBJ2-7; d_gene: TRBD2; abundance: .; v_gene: TRBV28; CDR3nt: TGTGCCAGCAGTTTCTCGACGGGGAGGGGTCGAACCTACGAGCAGTACTTC; CDR3aa: CASSFSTGRGRTYEQYF
j_gene: TRBJ2-2; d_gene: .; abundance: .; v_gene: TRBV11-1; CDR3nt: TGTGCCAGCAGCACGCCAGGGAACACCGGGGAGCTGTTTTTT; CDR3aa: CASSTPGNTGELFF
j_gene: TRBJ1-3; d_gene: TRBD1; abundance: .; v_gene: TRBV19; CDR3nt: TGTGCCAGTAGCCGGGACAGCTCTGGAAACACCATATATTTT; CDR3aa: CASSRDSSGNTIYF
j_gene: TRBJ2-1; d_gene: TRBD1; abundance: .; v_gene: TRBV10-2; CDR3nt: TGCGCCAGCAGAGAGGGACAGGGGGGCTACAATGAGCAGTTCTTC; CDR3aa: CASREGQGGYNEQFF
j_gene: TRBJ1-2; d_gene: .; abundance: .; v_gene: TRBV6-5; CDR3nt: TGTGCCAGCAGTTATGGGGGCCAGAACTATGGCTACACCTTC; CDR3aa: CASSYGGQNYGYTF
j_gene: TRBJ1-1; d_gene: TRBD1; abundance: few; v_gene: TRBV27; CDR3nt: TGTGCCAGCAGTTTAGCAGGGGGTGGCACTGAAGCTTTCTTT; CDR3aa: CASSLAGGGTEAFF
j_gene: TRBJ1-2; d_gene: TRBD1; abundance: once; v_gene: TRBV10-3; CDR3nt: TGTGCCATCAGTGAGCCGGGACAGCCATATGGCTACACCTTC; CDR3aa: CAISEPGQPYGYTF
j_gene: TRBJ1-5; d_gene: .; abundance: .; v_gene: TRBV28; CDR3nt: TGTGCCAGCAGTTTATCGTCGTCAGGGTCTTGGGGTTATAGCAATCAGCCCCAGCATTTT; CDR3aa: CASSLSSSGSWGYSNQPQHF
j_gene: TRBJ2-1; d_gene: TRBD2; abundance: .; v_gene: TRBV19; CDR3nt: TGTGCCAGTAGTATTTTTGCTAGCGGAAACAATGAGCAGTTCTTC; CDR3aa: CASSIFASGNNEQFF
j_gene: TRBJ2-7; d_gene: .; abundance: few; v_gene: TRBV5-6; CDR3nt: TGTGCCAGCAACCGGGACACTCCCTACGAGCAGTACTTC; CDR3aa: CASNRDTPYEQYF
j_gene: TRBJ1-4; d_gene: .; abundance: few; v_gene: TRBV5-6; CDR3nt: TGTGCCAGCAGCTTGCTTGATGAAAAACTGTTTTTT; CDR3aa: CASSLLDEKLFF
j_gene: TRBJ2-1; d_gene: TRBD2; abundance: .; v_gene: TRBV6-5; CDR3nt: TGTGCCAGCAGTTATAGGCCTAGCGGGATTTATAATGAGCAGTTCTTC; CDR3aa: CASSYRPSGIYNEQFF
j_gene: TRBJ1-1; d_gene: TRBD1; abundance: few; v_gene: TRBV29-1; CDR3nt: TGCAGCGCATCGACAGGGAAGACTGAAGCTTTCTTT; CDR3aa: CSASTGKTEAFF
j_gene: TRBJ1-1; d_gene: .; abundance: once; v_gene: TRBV11-3; CDR3nt: TGTGCCAGCAGCCGCCAGGGGTACAGCACTGAAGCTTTCTTT; CDR3aa: CASSRQGYSTEAFF
j_gene: TRBJ2-7; d_gene: .; abundance: .; v_gene: TRBV27; CDR3nt: TGTGCCAGCAGTTTTTTTCTGGGAGGTACCTACGAGCAGTACTTC; CDR3aa: CASSFFLGGTYEQYF
j_gene: TRBJ2-7; d_gene: TRBD1; abundance: .; v_gene: TRBV10-2; CDR3nt: TGCGCCAGCCGGGGACAGGGCAGGGTCGAGCAGTACTTC; CDR3aa: CASRGQGRVEQYF
j_gene: TRBJ2-2; d_gene: TRBD2; abundance: .; v_gene: TRBV11-3; CDR3nt: TGTGCCAGCAGCGATAGCGGGAGTGTCACCGGGGAGCTGTTTTTT; CDR3aa: CASSDSGSVTGELFF
j_gene: TRBJ2-1; d_gene: .; abundance: .; v_gene: TRBV7-9; CDR3nt: TGTGCCAGCAGCCCTAGAACCTTACCGTACAATGAGCAGTTCTTC; CDR3aa: CASSPRTLPYNEQFF
j_gene: TRBJ2-3; d_gene: .; abundance: .; v_gene: TRBV7-9; CDR3nt: TGTGCCAGCAGCTTATTGCGGGACCTAATCACAGATACGCAGTATTTT; CDR3aa: CASSLLRDLITDTQYF
j_gene: TRBJ1-2; d_gene: .; abundance: .; v_gene: TRBV27; CDR3nt: TGTGCCAGCAGTCCCCTCCGCGGTGGCTACCCCTTC; CDR3aa: CASSPLRGGYPF
j_gene: TRBJ2-5; d_gene: .; abundance: .; v_gene: TRBV6-6; CDR3nt: TGTGCCAGCAGTTACTCTGGGGGGACTGAGACCCAGTACTTC; CDR3aa: CASSYSGGTETQYF
j_gene: TRBJ2-3; d_gene: TRBD2; abundance: .; v_gene: TRBV19; CDR3nt: TGTGCCAGTAGTATTGGCGGGAGAGGGTCCACAGATACGCAGTATTTT; CDR3aa: CASSIGGRGSTDTQYF
j_gene: TRBJ2-3; d_gene: TRBD1; abundance: .; v_gene: TRBV5-1; CDR3nt: TGCGCCAGCAGTTCCGGACAGGGCAGCACAGATACGCAGTATTTT; CDR3aa: CASSSGQGSTDTQYF
j_gene: TRBJ2-7; d_gene: TRBD1; abundance: .; v_gene: TRBV5-4; CDR3nt: TGTGCCAGCAGCTTGGCCGGGACAGGGGACGAGCAGTACTTC; CDR3aa: CASSLAGTGDEQYF
j_gene: TRBJ2-3; d_gene: TRBD2; abundance: .; v_gene: TRBV12-5; CDR3nt: TGTGCTAGTGGTTTGGTAATAGCGGGGGCAGGGGTGGCCACAGATACGCAGTATTTT; CDR3aa: CASGLVIAGAGVATDTQYF
j_gene: TRBJ2-2; d_gene: .; abundance: .; v_gene: TRBV4-1; CDR3nt: TGCGCCAGCAGCCAAGACCCCAGCGGGCCGAACACCGGGGAGCTGTTTTTT; CDR3aa: CASSQDPSGPNTGELFF
j_gene: TRBJ1-5; d_gene: .; abundance: .; v_gene: TRBV6-4; CDR3nt: TGTGCCAGCAGTGACCGCCGGGGAATAGATCAGCCCCAGCATTTT; CDR3aa: CASSDRRGIDQPQHF
j_gene: TRBJ2-7; d_gene: .; abundance: few; v_gene: TRBV27; CDR3nt: TGTGCCAGCAGTATCCGGCTAGCGCCCTACGAGCAGTACTTC; CDR3aa: CASSIRLAPYEQYF
j_gene: TRBJ2-1; d_gene: .; abundance: .; v_gene: TRBV5-1; CDR3nt: TGCGCCAGCAGCTTTAACTCCTACAATGAGCAGTTCTTC; CDR3aa: CASSFNSYNEQFF
j_gene: TRBJ2-7; d_gene: TRBD2; abundance: .; v_gene: TRBV4-1; CDR3nt: TGCGCCAGCAGCCGGGGACTAGCGGGAGGGCCCTACGAGCAGTACTTC; CDR3aa: CASSRGLAGGPYEQYF
j_gene: TRBJ1-1; d_gene: .; abundance: .; v_gene: TRBV19; CDR3nt: TGTGCCAGTATGCGTCGGGTAGACACTGAAGCTTTCTTT; CDR3aa: CASMRRVDTEAFF
j_gene: TRBJ1-2; d_gene: .; abundance: .; v_gene: TRBV6-5; CDR3nt: TGTGCCAGCAGTTGGTCATGGAGTTCTAACTATGGCTACACCTTC; CDR3aa: CASSWSWSSNYGYTF
j_gene: TRBJ1-1; d_gene: .; abundance: .; v_gene: TRBV7-9; CDR3nt: TGTGCCAGCCGCCCTGAGGGAGGCGGCACTGAAGCTTTCTTT; CDR3aa: CASRPEGGGTEAFF
j_gene: TRBJ2-7; d_gene: TRBD2; abundance: .; v_gene: TRBV19; CDR3nt: TGTGCCAGTAGTACGGGACTAGCGGGGACAATCTACGAGCAGTACTTC; CDR3aa: CASSTGLAGTIYEQYF
j_gene: TRBJ1-5; d_gene: .; abundance: .; v_gene: TRBV4-2; CDR3nt: TGTGCCAGCAGCCAAGATCGATATACGGAGGGGAGCAATCAGCCCCAGCATTTT; CDR3aa: CASSQDRYTEGSNQPQHF
j_gene: TRBJ2-2; d_gene: .; abundance: few; v_gene: TRBV11-2; CDR3nt: TGTGCCAGCAGCAGAATACAGGGGAACACCGGGGAGCTGTTTTTT; CDR3aa: CASSRIQGNTGELFF
j_gene: TRBJ2-7; d_gene: .; abundance: .; v_gene: TRBV9; CDR3nt: TGTGCCAGCAGCGTAGTGTCAGGGTACGAGCAGTACTTC; CDR3aa: CASSVVSGYEQYF
j_gene: TRBJ2-3; d_gene: TRBD2; abundance: .; v_gene: TRBV9; CDR3nt: TGTGCCAGCAGCGTAGAAGGGGGGCTAGCGGGAGTCACAGATACGCAGTATTTT; CDR3aa: CASSVEGGLAGVTDTQYF
j_gene: TRBJ2-7; d_gene: TRBD1; abundance: .; v_gene: TRBV28; CDR3nt: TGTGCCAGCAGTTTAACGCTCCTACAGGGGGCGGGCGAGCAGTACTTC; CDR3aa: CASSLTLLQGAGEQYF
j_gene: TRBJ2-7; d_gene: .; abundance: .; v_gene: TRBV7-9; CDR3nt: TGTGCCAGCAGCTTCCGGCAGGGGATAGAGTACGAGCAGTACTTC; CDR3aa: CASSFRQGIEYEQYF
j_gene: TRBJ2-7; d_gene: .; abundance: .; v_gene: TRBV27; CDR3nt: TGTGCCAGCAGTTTGAGGGTAAGCCCCGATGATCTCCCGCAGTACTTC; CDR3aa: CASSLRVSPDDLPQYF
j_gene: TRBJ2-7; d_gene: TRBD1; abundance: .; v_gene: TRBV9; CDR3nt: TGTGCCAGCAGCGAACTCGGGGACAGGGCGGTTGACGAGCAGTACTTC; CDR3aa: CASSELGDRAVDEQYF
j_gene: TRBJ2-7; d_gene: TRBD2; abundance: .; v_gene: TRBV28; CDR3nt: TGTGCCAGCAGTCGCCTACGACTTAGCGGGCCGCCTTCCTACGAGCAGTACTTC; CDR3aa: CASSRLRLSGPPSYEQYF
j_gene: TRBJ2-2; d_gene: TRBD2; abundance: .; v_gene: TRBV7-8; CDR3nt: TGTGCCAGCAGCTTGCGACTAGCGGGAGTTGGGGAGCTGTTTTTT; CDR3aa: CASSLRLAGVGELFF
j_gene: TRBJ1-2; d_gene: .; abundance: .; v_gene: TRBV15; CDR3nt: TGTGCCACCAGCAGAGATCGAAGGGGACCCGCGGGAGGCTACACCTTC; CDR3aa: CATSRDRRGPAGGYTF
j_gene: TRBJ2-7; d_gene: .; abundance: .; v_gene: TRBV2; CDR3nt: TGTGCCAGCAGTGAACGACGGGCTAGCACGATATCCTACGAGCAGTACTTC; CDR3aa: CASSERRASTISYEQYF
j_gene: TRBJ2-5; d_gene: TRBD1; abundance: .; v_gene: TRBV18; CDR3nt: TGTGCCAGCTCAAGGGGGACAGGGATTCAAGAGACCCAGTACTTC; CDR3aa: CASSRGTGIQETQYF
j_gene: TRBJ1-2; d_gene: TRBD1; abundance: .; v_gene: TRBV28; CDR3nt: TGTGCCAGCAGTAGTTCGGCCCTAAGGGACAGAAAGGCGCTAAACTATGGCTACACCTTC; CDR3aa: CASSSSALRDRKALNYGYTF